The next 17 T cell receptor beta chains were all read from a single sample in a study of T cells after posttransplantation cyclophosphamide. Sequencing was performed with immunoSEQ multiplex PCR; in TCRdb, only in-frame clones are kept and a portion is missing. The sample contains under 40,000 clones, roughly 90% of which appear only once. Cells defined as naive were viable CD3+CD4+ or CD3+CD8+ and CCR7+CD45RA+CD45RO-CD95-CD27+CD28+. What was sequenced was naive CD4+ T cells sorted from blood. Source of these receptors: a man aged 25 to 40 in good health and a related stem cell transplant donor.

The count of this clone is one. This rearrangement joins TRBV5-5 to TRBJ2-7; D is perhaps TRBD1 (6 bases). Germline V gene lookup returns CDR1 SGHKS and CDR2 YYEKEE (reference sequence). This CDR3 contains 14 residues. V lost 2 bases, J lost 7 bases, and 16 bases lay in between. CDR3 in DNA: TGTGCCAGCAGCTTTACAGGGTTATCCTGGGAGCAGTACTTC. Its translation: CASSFTGLSWEQYF.

The V and J genes are TRBV5-8 and TRBJ1-2; D uncertain. The CDR3 consists of 14 residues. The V and J ends lost 0 bases and 1 base respectively, with 7 bases between them. CDR1 and CDR2 from the germline V gene are SGHTS and YDEGEE. DNA for the CDR3: TGTGCCAGCAGCTTGGGAGCCCTTAACTATGGCTACACCTTC. This sequence encodes CASSLGALNYGYTF.

The chain links TRBV19 to TRBJ1-1, with D unresolved. Trimming stripped 3 bases from V and 0 bases from J, with 11 bases between. This CDR3 region has 15 residues. Germline V gene sequence: CDR1 LNHDA, CDR2 SQIVND (reference sequence). Here the CDR3 DNA reads TGTGCCAGTAGTATCCCGGGAGTCTTGAACACTGAAGCTTTCTTT. The encoded protein is CASSIPGVLNTEAFF.

This clone was counted a single time. This sequence joins TRBV7-8 and TRBJ1-5; 7 bases line up with TRBD1. From germline, CDR1 is SGHVS and CDR2 FQNEAQ. J was trimmed by 0 bases and V by 1 base; bases with no gene match: 0. The CDR3 extends over 15 amino acids. The CDR3 bases are TGTGCCAGCAGCTTAGACAGGGGTAGCAATCAGCCCCAGCATTTT. This sequence encodes CASSLDRGSNQPQHF.

The chain recombines TRBV10-3 with TRBJ2-1; 9 bases map to TRBD2. After removal of 2 bases from V and 2 bases from J, the junction contained 1 base not matched to a gene. The germline V gene has CDR1 ENHRY and CDR2 SYGVKD. The CDR3 length is 15 residues. Here the CDR3 reads CAISEAGGPYNEQFF. In nucleotides, the CDR3 is TGTGCCATCAGTGAGGCGGGGGGGCCCTACAATGAGCAGTTCTTC.

The chain carries TRBV7-9 and TRBJ1-4; no clear D gene. The germline V gene encodes CDR1 SEHNR and CDR2 FQNEAQ (reference sequence). The V end was cut by 5 bases, the J end by 0 bases, with 16 bases between. This CDR3 has 17 amino acids. In DNA, the CDR3 is TGTGCCAGCAGCCCCTCGACGGGAAGCACAACTAATGAAAAACTGTTTTTT. Translated, it gives CASSPSTGSTTNEKLFF.

The chain links TRBV7-6 to TRBJ2-7, with 12 bases lining up with TRBD2. CDR1 SGHVS and CDR2 FNYEAQ come from the germline V gene. This CDR3 is 18 amino acids long. Losses at the gene ends were 0 bases for V and 1 base for J; bases not matched to a gene: 7. The CDR3 sequence: CASSLAASGGAGSYEQYF. CDR3 DNA sequence: TGTGCCAGCAGCTTAGCGGCTAGCGGGGGGGCCGGGTCCTACGAGCAGTACTTC.

The chain employs TRBV6-5 and TRBJ1-4; D is unresolved. This CDR3 region has 15 residues. Germline assignment: CDR1 MNHEY and CDR2 SVGAGI. V was trimmed by 0 bases and J by 1 base, leaving 6 bases between them. CDR3 sequence reads: CASSYSRITNEKLFF. For the CDR3, the DNA is TGTGCCAGCAGTTACTCGCGGATAACTAATGAAAAACTGTTTTTT.

This chain links TRBV5-6 with TRBJ2-7, with 8 bases identical to TRBD1. Unmatched junction bases numbered 2, after V lost 3 bases and J lost 3 bases. The germline V gene encodes CDR1 SGHDT and CDR2 YYEEEE. There are 13 residues in the CDR3. CDR3 sequence (DNA): TGTGCCAGCAGCTATGGACAGGGCTACGAGCAGTACTTC. This encodes CASSYGQGYEQYF. Full variable domain (missing parts from reference TRBV5-6 and TRBJ2-7): DAGVTQSPTHLIKTRGQQVTLRCSPKSGHDTVSWYQQALGQGPQFIFQYYEEEERQRGNFPDRFSGHQFPNYSSELNVNALLLGDSALYLCASSYGQGYEQYFGPGTRLTVT.

The chain employs TRBV7-2 and TRBJ2-2; unclear D gene. V was pared by 0 bases and J by 1 base, with 6 bases between. Germline lookup yields CDR1 SGHTA and CDR2 FQGNSA. CDR3 length: 15 amino acids. The CDR3 region has the DNA TGTGCCAGCAGCTTAGCGCCGGGGAACACCGGGGAGCTGTTTTTT. Protein: CASSLAPGNTGELFF. Drawing the rest from reference TRBV7-2 and TRBJ2-2, the complete variable domain is GAGVSQSPSNKVTEKGKDVELRCDPISGHTALYWYRQSLGQGLEFLIYFQGNSAPDKSGLPSDRFSAERTGGSVSTLTIQRTQQEDSAVYLCASSLAPGNTGELFFGEGSRLTVL.

The J gene is TRBJ1-2, the V gene TRBV5-6; 7 bases are shared with TRBD1. Trimming at V came to 0 bases and at J to 7 bases, leaving 6 bases not matched to a gene. This CDR3 has 14 residues. Germline V gene data show CDR1 as SGHDT and CDR2 as YYEEEE. CDR3 in amino acids: CASSLAGQFGGYTF. In DNA, the CDR3 is TGTGCCAGCAGCTTGGCGGGACAGTTTGGTGGCTACACCTTC.

The CDR3 region is CASSRDRATDTQYF. The CDR3 DNA is TGTGCCAGCAGCCGAGACAGGGCCACAGATACGCAGTATTTT. The chain carries TRBV5-4 and TRBJ2-3; the match to TRBD1 covers 7 bases. The germline CDR1 and CDR2 sequences are SGHNT and YYREEE (reference sequence). Unmatched junction bases numbered 4, after V lost 4 bases and J lost 2 bases. This CDR3 is built from 14 residues.

The chain links TRBV27 to TRBJ2-2; D not resolved. CDR3 length: 13 amino acids. V dropped 5 bases and J dropped 4 bases, with 8 bases sitting between them. CDR1 and CDR2 (germline): MNHEY, SMNVEV (reference sequence). CDR3 residues: CASSLIVTGELFF. In DNA form, the CDR3 reads TGTGCCAGCAGTCTAATTGTCACCGGGGAGCTGTTTTTT.

The chain is built from TRBV19 and TRBJ1-5, with a tentative D call TRBD1 (5 bases). Germline V gene lookup returns CDR1 LNHDA and CDR2 SQIVND (reference sequence). V was clipped by 3 bases and J by 10 bases, with 10 bases between them. The CDR3 extends over 12 amino acids. In DNA form, the CDR3 reads TGTGCCAGTAGTATGCTGGGGGGACCCCAGCATTTT. Translating it yields CASSMLGGPQHF.

The chain uses TRBV20-1 and TRBJ2-4, with TRBD1 matching over 8 bases. The CDR3 runs to 11 residues. Losses at the gene ends were 3 bases for V and 13 bases for J; bases not matched to a gene: 5. The V gene's germline CDR1 is DFQATT and CDR2 SNEGSKA (reference sequence). In nucleotides, the CDR3 is TGCAGTGCTAGGGCCCGGGACAGGCAGTACTTC. Residues: CSARARDRQYF.

A remark on this clone: The same CDR3 can be traced to other DNA sequences in this sample. The gene calls are TRBV7-6 and TRBJ1-6, with D possibly being TRBD1 (5 bases). The CDR3 runs 16 residues. Between the trimmed V and J ends, which lost 1 base and 5 bases, there was a span of 12 bases. Per germline, CDR1 SGHVS and CDR2 FNYEAQ. The DNA for the CDR3 is TGTGCCAGCAGCTTAGTATCGGTCAGGGATAATTCACCCCTCCACTTT. This translates into CASSLVSVRDNSPLHF. Full variable domain (rest looked up from reference TRBV7-6 and TRBJ1-6): GAGVSQSPRYKVTKRGQDVALRCDPISGHVSLYWYRQALGQGPEFLTYFNYEAQQDKSGLPNDRFSAERPEGSISTLTIQRTEQRDSAMYRCASSLVSVRDNSPLHFGNGTRLTVT.

The CDR3 region is CASSLYGGRKNEQFF. The DNA for the CDR3 is TGTGCCAGCAGTTTATACGGGGGGCGTAAGAATGAGCAGTTCTTC. V is TRBV27 and J is TRBJ2-1; TRBD2 might be the D (7 bases). Trimming stripped 1 base from V and 7 bases from J, with 14 bases between. The length of the CDR3 is 15 residues. The germline V gene has CDR1 MNHEY and CDR2 SMNVEV (reference sequence).